What follows describes a single TCR beta chain. It was with a sample-barcoded 5' primer and a J-beta primer mix that a second PCR of roughly 7 to 12 cycles was run. TCRdb passed the 5' RACE reads through MiXCR, listing each CDR3 protein once. This table has about 1.4 million distinct CDR3 sequences, approximately 59% appearing once. Staff drew roughly 10 milliliters of peripheral blood from each donor. Extraction of total RNA produced a minimum of 5.5 micrograms from each sample. These data are taken from a study of blood T cells in healthy people across ages. Sequencing was carried out using blood. The clonotype comes from a man younger than 35 in good health.

The CDR3 nucleotides read TGCGCCAGCAGCTTGGGGAGTAGGGGGTTTGGTGAGCAGTACTTC. It is translated as CASSLGSRGFGEQYF. This sequence joins TRBV5-1 and TRBJ2-7; perhaps TRBD1 as D (6 bases). This CDR3 region has 15 residues. V dropped 0 bases and J dropped 7 bases, with 17 bases sitting between them. Germline V gene sequence: CDR1 SGHRS, CDR2 YFSETQ.